Included here is one T cell receptor beta chain sequence, with context. The data were taken from a study of blood T cell repertoires in COVID-19. Overall study: T cells, B-cell-depleted T cells, or PBMCs provided the cDNA or gDNA that served as material.

In the original processing: Estimated nucleated cell counts came from reference gene primer amplification. The repertoire was sequenced with immunoSEQ multiplex PCR; TCRdb's copy has only in-frame clones and lacks some. Clone size and V and J calls were adopted from that table, with D and trimming inferred from the DNA. The sample includes about 290,000 clones, under 90% of them seen just once. V was cut by 5 bases and J by 4 bases, with 24 bases left in between. CDR1 LGHNA and CDR2 YNFKEQ come from the germline V gene. The CDR3 runs 17 residues. The sequenced sample was peripheral blood. The chain employs TRBV4-2 and TRBJ2-7, with TRBD2 as a possible D gene (6 bases). The receptor was isolated from a woman between 35 and 50 years old who had recovered from COVID-19. The CDR3 spells CASSSHAAGGDPYEQYF. The CDR3 coding sequence is TGTGCCAGCAGCTCACACGCGGCGGGCGGGGACCCATACGAGCAGTACTTC.